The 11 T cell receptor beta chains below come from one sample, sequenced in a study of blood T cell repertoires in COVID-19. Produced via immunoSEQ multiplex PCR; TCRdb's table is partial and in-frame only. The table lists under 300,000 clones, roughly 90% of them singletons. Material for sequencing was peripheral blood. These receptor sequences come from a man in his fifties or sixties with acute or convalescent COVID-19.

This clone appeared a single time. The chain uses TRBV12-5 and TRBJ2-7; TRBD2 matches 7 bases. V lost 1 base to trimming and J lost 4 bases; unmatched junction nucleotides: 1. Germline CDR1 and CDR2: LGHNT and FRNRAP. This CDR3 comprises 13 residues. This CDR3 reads CASGLAREYEQYF. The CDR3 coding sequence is TGTGCTAGTGGTTTGGCGCGGGAGTACGAGCAGTACTTC.

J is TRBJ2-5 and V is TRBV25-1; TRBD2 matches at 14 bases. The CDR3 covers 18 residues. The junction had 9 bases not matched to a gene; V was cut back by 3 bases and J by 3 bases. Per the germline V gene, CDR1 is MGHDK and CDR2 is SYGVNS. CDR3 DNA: TGTGCCAGCAGTGACTCCCAGGGACTAGCGGGAGAAGAAGAGACCCAGTACTTC. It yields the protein CASSDSQGLAGEEETQYF.

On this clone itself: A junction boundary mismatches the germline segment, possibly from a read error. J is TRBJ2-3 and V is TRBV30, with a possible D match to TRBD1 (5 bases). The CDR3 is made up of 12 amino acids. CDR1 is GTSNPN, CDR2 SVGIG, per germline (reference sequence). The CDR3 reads CAWSVTGHGQFF. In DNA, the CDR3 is TGTGCCTGGAGTGTAACAGGACACGGGCAGTTTTTT.

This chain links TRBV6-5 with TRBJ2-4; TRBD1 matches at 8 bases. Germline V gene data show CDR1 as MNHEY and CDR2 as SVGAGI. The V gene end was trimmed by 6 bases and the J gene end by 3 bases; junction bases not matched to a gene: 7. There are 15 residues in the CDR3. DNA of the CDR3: TGTGCCAGCAGGCCGGGACAGGCTGGCAAAAACATTCAGTACTTC. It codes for CASRPGQAGKNIQYF.

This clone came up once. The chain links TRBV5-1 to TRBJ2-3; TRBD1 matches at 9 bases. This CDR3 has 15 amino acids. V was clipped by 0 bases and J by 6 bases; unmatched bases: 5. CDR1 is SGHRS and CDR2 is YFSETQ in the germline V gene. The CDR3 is CASSLVTGGSDTQYF. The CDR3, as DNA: TGCGCCAGCAGCTTGGTGACAGGGGGGTCGGATACGCAGTATTTT.

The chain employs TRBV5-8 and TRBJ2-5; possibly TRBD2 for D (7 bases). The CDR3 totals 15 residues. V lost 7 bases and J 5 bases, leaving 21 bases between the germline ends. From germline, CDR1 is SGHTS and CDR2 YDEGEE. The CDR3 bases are TGTGCCAGCGGGCCGGGCGGGGGCCGGTTTGAGACCCAGTACTTC. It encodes CASGPGGGRFETQYF.

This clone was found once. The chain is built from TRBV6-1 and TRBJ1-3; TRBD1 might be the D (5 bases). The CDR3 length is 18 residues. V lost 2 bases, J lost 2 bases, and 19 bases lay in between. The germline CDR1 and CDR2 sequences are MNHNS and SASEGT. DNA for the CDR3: TGTGCCAGCAGTGAACTTCTGGGGCCGGGTAGGACTGGAAACACCATATATTTT. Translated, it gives CASSELLGPGRTGNTIYF.

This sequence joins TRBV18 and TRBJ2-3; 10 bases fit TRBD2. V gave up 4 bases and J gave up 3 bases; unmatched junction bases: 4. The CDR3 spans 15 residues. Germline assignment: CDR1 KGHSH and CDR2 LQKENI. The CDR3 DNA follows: TGTGCCAGCTCACTTCTGACTAGCGGGACAGATACGCAGTATTTT. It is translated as CASSLLTSGTDTQYF.

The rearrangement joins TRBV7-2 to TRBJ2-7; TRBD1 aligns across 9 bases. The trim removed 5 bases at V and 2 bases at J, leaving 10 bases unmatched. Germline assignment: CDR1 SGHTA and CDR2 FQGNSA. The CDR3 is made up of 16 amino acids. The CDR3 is CASSKDRGAIPYEQYF. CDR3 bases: TGTGCCAGCAGCAAAGACAGGGGGGCGATCCCCTACGAGCAGTACTTC.

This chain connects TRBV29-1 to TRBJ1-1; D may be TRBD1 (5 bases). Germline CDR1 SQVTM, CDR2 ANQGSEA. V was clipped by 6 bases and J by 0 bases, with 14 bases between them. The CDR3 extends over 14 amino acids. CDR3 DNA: TGCAGCGTCGCGGGACCGGATATGAACACTGAAGCTTTCTTT. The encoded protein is CSVAGPDMNTEAFF. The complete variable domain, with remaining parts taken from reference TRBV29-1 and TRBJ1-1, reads SAVISQKPSRDICQRGTSLTIQCQVDSQVTMMFWYRQQPGQSLTLIATANQGSEATYESGFVIDKFPISRPNLTFSTLTVSNMSPEDSSIYLCSVAGPDMNTEAFFGQGTRLTVV.

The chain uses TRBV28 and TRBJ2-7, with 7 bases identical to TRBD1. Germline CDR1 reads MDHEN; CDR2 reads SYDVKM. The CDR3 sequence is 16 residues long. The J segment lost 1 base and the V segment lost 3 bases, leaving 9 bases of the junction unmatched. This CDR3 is CASSLPGQIDSYEQYF. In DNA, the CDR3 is TGTGCCAGCAGTTTGCCGGGACAGATCGATTCCTACGAGCAGTACTTC.